This T cell receptor beta chain was identified in a study of blood T cell repertoires in COVID-19. Profiling relied on immunoSEQ multiplex PCR, and the TCRdb table lists in-frame clones only, not all of them. Of fewer than 700,000 clones in the sample, roughly 89% were seen once. Trimming pared 9 bases from V and 0 bases from J, leaving 15 bases between. CDR3 length: 14 residues. Germline V gene sequence: CDR1 KGHSH, CDR2 LQKENI. The receptor comes from a woman in her fifties or sixties with COVID-19, enrolled during active disease. The source material was peripheral blood. This chain connects TRBV18 to TRBJ2-7; weak D call: TRBD2 (6 bases). The DNA of the CDR3 is TGTGCCAGTTTTACCGAAGCGGGCTCCTACGAGCAGTACTTC. Translation: CASFTEAGSYEQYF.